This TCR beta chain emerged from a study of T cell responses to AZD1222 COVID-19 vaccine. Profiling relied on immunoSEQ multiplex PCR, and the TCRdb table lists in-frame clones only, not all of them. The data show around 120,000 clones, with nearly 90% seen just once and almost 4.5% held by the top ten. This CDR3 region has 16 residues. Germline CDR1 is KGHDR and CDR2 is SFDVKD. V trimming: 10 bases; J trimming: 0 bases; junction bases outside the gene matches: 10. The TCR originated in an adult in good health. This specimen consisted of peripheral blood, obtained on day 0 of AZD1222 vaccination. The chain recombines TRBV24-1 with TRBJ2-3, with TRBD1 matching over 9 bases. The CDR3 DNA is TGTGCCACACAGGGGGCGCCCGCTCCTAGCACAGATACGCAGTATTTT. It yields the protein CATQGAPAPSTDTQYF.